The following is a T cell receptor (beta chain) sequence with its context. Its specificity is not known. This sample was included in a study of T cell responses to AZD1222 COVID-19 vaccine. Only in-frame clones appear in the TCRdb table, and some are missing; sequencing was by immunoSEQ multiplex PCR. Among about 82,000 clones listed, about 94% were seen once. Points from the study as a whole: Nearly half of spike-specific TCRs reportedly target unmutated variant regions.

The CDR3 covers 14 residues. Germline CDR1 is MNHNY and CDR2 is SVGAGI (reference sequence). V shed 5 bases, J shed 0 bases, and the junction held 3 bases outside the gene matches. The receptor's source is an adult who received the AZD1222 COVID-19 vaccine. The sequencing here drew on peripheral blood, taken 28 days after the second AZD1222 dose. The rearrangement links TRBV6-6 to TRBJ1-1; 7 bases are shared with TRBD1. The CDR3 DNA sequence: TGTGCCAGCAGTCCGGACAGGATGAACACTGAAGCTTTCTTT. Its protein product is CASSPDRMNTEAFF.